These 32 T cell receptor beta chains were all obtained from the same sample, sequenced in a study of blood T cell repertoires in COVID-19 (TCRdb year 2020). Preparation of the library involved the immunoSEQ multiplex PCR assay. This is the immuneACCESS table as TCRdb keeps it, with only in-frame sequences that have V and J called. A part of the clones is gone; compared with another copy, unresolved V genes explain less than half, and the rest is unexplained. Counted in this sample were approximately 94,000 clones; roughly 80% of them appeared once. The ten largest clones take up about an eighth of the sample. The sample comprised peripheral blood. The receptor source for this set is a woman aged 70-85 years with acute or convalescent COVID-19.

This chain links TRBV10-3 with TRBJ1-3; D is ambiguous. There are 15 residues in the CDR3. The V and J ends lost 4 bases and 4 bases respectively, with 14 bases between them. The germline V gene has CDR1 ENHRY and CDR2 SYGVKD. The CDR3 region is CAISGQAFGGNTIYF. Written as DNA, the CDR3 is TGTGCCATCAGTGGTCAAGCCTTCGGGGGAAACACCATATATTTT.

There are a few counts of this clone. The chain couples TRBV19 to TRBJ1-4, with D possibly TRBD1 on 5 matching bases. CDR1 and CDR2 (germline): LNHDA, SQIVND (reference sequence). With 6 bases removed from V and 5 bases from J, the gap between germline ends came to 13 bases. The CDR3 totals 14 residues. The CDR3 nucleotides read TGTGCCAGTAGCAACCCGAGACAGAATGAAAAACTGTTTTTT. This codes for CASSNPRQNEKLFF.

This chain connects TRBV7-2 to TRBJ1-1; 8 bases align to TRBD1. The CDR3 loop spans 13 amino acids. Germline V gene sequence: CDR1 SGHTA, CDR2 FQGNSA. V gave up 5 bases and J gave up 7 bases; unmatched junction bases: 6. Here the CDR3 DNA reads TGTGCCAGCAGCGTCAACAGGGGGTATGAAGCTTTCTTT. Amino acid sequence: CASSVNRGYEAFF.

This chain connects TRBV19 to TRBJ1-2, with D uncertain. Germline V gene sequence: CDR1 LNHDA, CDR2 SQIVND (reference sequence). Trimming took off 6 bases at V and 2 bases at J, with 10 bases between the two ends. This CDR3 spans 13 amino acids. The CDR3: CASRRVINYGYTF. The CDR3 DNA is TGTGCCAGTAGGCGGGTAATCAACTATGGCTACACCTTC.

The chain employs TRBV7-3 and TRBJ1-5; possibly TRBD1 for D (5 bases). V was clipped by 4 bases and J by 6 bases, with 19 bases between them. Per germline, CDR1 SGHTA and CDR2 FQGTGA. CDR3 size: 16 residues. CDR3 protein: CASSSTQAGRGQPQHF. The CDR3 DNA follows: TGTGCCAGCAGCTCTACCCAGGCAGGAAGGGGTCAGCCCCAGCATTTT.

The chain carries TRBV29-1 and TRBJ1-1, with TRBD1 matching 9 bases. The germline V gene has CDR1 SQVTM and CDR2 ANQGSEA. V shed 5 bases and J 3 bases; nucleotides not matched to a gene: 4. The CDR3 sequence is 13 residues long. The CDR3 sequence is CSVQRTGDTEAFF. The CDR3 coding sequence is TGCAGCGTTCAAAGGACAGGGGACACTGAAGCTTTCTTT. Looking up the rest from reference TRBV29-1 and TRBJ1-1 gives the full variable domain: SAVISQKPSRDICQRGTSLTIQCQVDSQVTMMFWYRQQPGQSLTLIATANQGSEATYESGFVIDKFPISRPNLTFSTLTVSNMSPEDSSIYLCSVQRTGDTEAFFGQGTRLTVV.

The chain recombines TRBV28 with TRBJ1-1; 7 bases are shared with TRBD1. This CDR3 has 17 amino acids. CDR1 and CDR2 from the germline V gene are MDHEN and SYDVKM. J gave up 0 bases and V 2 bases, and 9 bases lay outside the gene matches. CDR3 DNA: TGTGCCAGCAGTTTAATCGAGACAGGGCCCCTGAACACTGAAGCTTTCTTT. Its translation is CASSLIETGPLNTEAFF.

This clone was counted a single time. The genes are TRBV6-1 and TRBJ1-1; the D gene is possibly TRBD1 (5 bases). V lost 2 bases and J lost 9, with 13 bases in between. This CDR3 is built from 13 residues. The V gene's germline CDR1 is MNHNS and CDR2 SASEGT. CDR3 sequence reads: CASSETGSTQAFF. The CDR3 nucleotides are TGTGCCAGCAGTGAAACAGGCAGTACCCAAGCTTTCTTT.

The gene calls are TRBV3-1 (or the pseudogene TRBV3-2) and TRBJ2-7; tentatively, D is TRBD1 (5 bases). Trimming cost V 2 bases and J 5 bases, with 13 bases left between them. There are 14 residues in the CDR3. Germline V gene sequence: CDR1 LGHDT, CDR2 YNNKEL (reference sequence). This CDR3 reads CASSQLGRTHEQYF. CDR3 nucleotides: TGTGCCAGCAGCCAACTGGGGCGGACCCACGAGCAGTACTTC.

V usage is TRBV3-1 (or the pseudogene TRBV3-2) and J usage is TRBJ1-3; possibly TRBD1 for D (5 bases). The CDR3 covers 15 residues. Between the trimmed V and J ends, which lost 4 bases and 0 bases, there was a span of 10 bases. The germline V gene has CDR1 LGHDT and CDR2 YNNKEL (reference sequence). CDR3 sequence (DNA): TGTGCCAGCAGCCTAACAGGCTACTCTGGAAACACCATATATTTT. Its translation is CASSLTGYSGNTIYF.

This rearrangement joins TRBV5-8 to TRBJ2-3; the match to TRBD2 covers 10 bases. From germline, CDR1 is SGHTS and CDR2 YDEGEE. The CDR3 totals 17 residues. The trim removed 2 bases at V and 0 bases at J, leaving 6 bases unmatched. CDR3 in amino acids: CASSFWVAGGSTDTQYF. As DNA, the CDR3 is TGTGCCAGCAGCTTTTGGGTAGCGGGGGGCAGCACAGATACGCAGTATTTT.

The chain uses TRBV5-6 and TRBJ1-2; no firm D call. In germline, CDR1 is SGHDT, CDR2 YYEEEE. V was pared by 4 bases and J by 2 bases, with 12 bases between. The CDR3 contains 14 residues. The DNA of the CDR3 is TGTGCCAGCAGCACCGGACTGCCCAACTATGGCTACACCTTC. Protein sequence: CASSTGLPNYGYTF.

The CDR3 coding sequence is TGCGCCAGCAGCTTGGGTCTTGGAGGTAGCTTGGGGACAGATACGCAGTATTTT. Protein product: CASSLGLGGSLGTDTQYF. The V call is TRBV5-1, the J call TRBJ2-3, with D perhaps matching TRBD2 (5 bases). The V gene's germline CDR1 is SGHRS and CDR2 YFSETQ. Trimming left V 0 bases short and J 3 bases short, with 20 bases between. The CDR3 extends over 18 amino acids.

The V and J genes are TRBV18 and TRBJ1-3; tentatively, D is TRBD1 (5 bases). The CDR3 contains 17 residues. V shed 1 base and J shed 2 bases, with 15 bases lying between them. The germline V gene has CDR1 KGHSH and CDR2 LQKENI. The CDR3 reads CASSPLGPTDTGNTIYF. The CDR3 DNA is TGTGCCAGCTCACCACTAGGACCCACGGACACTGGAAACACCATATATTTT.

CDR3 bases: TGTGCCAGCAGCTCGGGACTAGCGGGGGGTATGGATGAGCAGTTCTTC. Its protein product is CASSSGLAGGMDEQFF. This sequence joins TRBV7-2 and TRBJ2-1; TRBD2 matches 15 bases. Germline-derived CDR1 and CDR2 are SGHTA and FQGNSA. The CDR3 covers 16 residues. V was pared by 4 bases and J by 8 bases, with 6 bases of the junction left unmatched.

J is TRBJ1-5 and V is TRBV7-8; D is uncertain. The CDR3 is made up of 14 amino acids. V was shortened by 5 bases and J by 4 bases, with 12 bases between the two germline ends. Per germline, CDR1 SGHVS and CDR2 FQNEAQ. CDR3 sequence reads: CASSTDPGNQPQHF. CDR3 sequence (DNA): TGTGCCAGCAGCACAGACCCGGGGAATCAGCCCCAGCATTTT.

This sequence joins TRBV4-2 and TRBJ1-2; D uncertain. This CDR3 spans 15 amino acids. V gave up 1 base and J gave up 3 bases, with 12 bases separating them. Looked up from germline, CDR1 is LGHNA and CDR2 is YNFKEQ. The CDR3 reads CASSQAAAADYGYTF. The CDR3 nucleotides read TGTGCCAGCAGCCAAGCGGCGGCGGCGGACTATGGCTACACCTTC.

The gene calls are TRBV19 and TRBJ1-5; 8 bases align to TRBD1. V lost 4 bases, J lost 5 bases, and 7 bases stayed unmatched. Germline V gene sequence: CDR1 LNHDA, CDR2 SQIVND (reference sequence). The CDR3 loop spans 15 amino acids. The CDR3 DNA reads as TGTGCCAGTAGTACCCGACAGGGGACGGATCAGCCCCAGCATTTT. It is translated as CASSTRQGTDQPQHF.

This clone was seen just once. This chain uses TRBV2 with TRBJ2-7; TRBD2 matches 12 bases. CDR1 and CDR2 from the germline V gene are SNHLY and FYNNEI. The trim removed 7 bases at V and 2 bases at J, leaving 6 bases unmatched. CDR3 length: 15 amino acids. CDR3 nucleotides: TGTGCCAGCAACCGACTAGCGGGGGTGACCTACGAGCAGTACTTC. It encodes CASNRLAGVTYEQYF.

The V call is TRBV3-1 (or the pseudogene TRBV3-2), the J call TRBJ2-5; 14 bases map to TRBD2. J gave up 7 bases and V 5 bases, and 9 bases lay outside the gene matches. Per germline, CDR1 LGHDT and CDR2 YNNKEL (reference sequence). This CDR3 is built from 16 residues. The CDR3 coding sequence is TGTGCCAGCAGCAAGACTAGCGGGGGGGCGACAGGGACCCAGTACTTC. Protein product: CASSKTSGGATGTQYF.

The count of this clone is one. The chain joins TRBV11-2 to TRBJ2-4, with 9 bases lining up with TRBD1. Trimming at V came to 4 bases and at J to 7 bases, leaving 2 bases not matched to a gene. Germline CDR1 and CDR2: SGHAT and FQNNGV. The CDR3 has 13 residues. The CDR3 sequence: CASSWDRENIQYF. CDR3 in DNA: TGTGCCAGCAGCTGGGACAGGGAGAACATTCAGTACTTC.

Only one count was recorded for this clone. The V and J genes are TRBV4-2 and TRBJ1-2; the match to TRBD1 covers 8 bases. Looked up from germline, CDR1 is LGHNA and CDR2 is YNFKEQ. The CDR3 is made up of 14 amino acids. The ends lost 1 base at V and 8 bases at J; junction bases unmatched: 6. This CDR3 reads CASSQGSGGRGYTF. The CDR3 bases are TGTGCCAGCAGCCAAGGGTCAGGGGGCAGGGGCTACACCTTC.

This chain uses TRBV4-1 with TRBJ2-5; maybe TRBD1 (6 bases). Germline loops: CDR1 MGHRA, CDR2 YSYEKL. The CDR3 sequence is 17 residues long. Trimming shortened V by 3 bases and J by 2 bases, and 19 bases separated the two germline ends. CDR3 DNA sequence: TGCGCCAGCAGCCAGCCCGAGAATACAGGGTTACAAGAGACCCAGTACTTC. As protein: CASSQPENTGLQETQYF.

The V gene is TRBV6-2 or TRBV6-3, the J gene TRBJ2-1, with 7 nucleotides matching TRBD2. The CDR3 length is 15 residues. CDR1 MNHEY and CDR2 SVGEGT come from the germline V gene. V trimming: 6 bases; J trimming: 7 bases; junction bases outside the gene matches: 12. For the CDR3, the DNA is TGTGCCAGCAGCCGACCCGGGACCGGGAGGAATGAGCAGTTCTTC. Its protein is CASSRPGTGRNEQFF.

The V and J genes are TRBV27 and TRBJ1-1, with a possible D match to TRBD1 (5 bases). The germline gives CDR1 MNHEY, CDR2 SMNVEV (reference sequence). The CDR3 is 13 residues long. Trimming pared 5 bases from V and 4 bases from J, leaving 11 bases between. DNA for the CDR3: TGTGCCAGCAGTCCAGGACACATCACTGAAGCTTTCTTT. Its protein is CASSPGHITEAFF.

This clone appeared a few times. The J gene is TRBJ2-3, the V gene TRBV5-6; D ambiguous. This CDR3 has 13 amino acids. The germline V and J ends were trimmed by 0 bases and 3 bases, with 5 bases remaining between them. Germline V gene lookup returns CDR1 SGHDT and CDR2 YYEEEE. The CDR3 DNA reads TGTGCCAGCAGCTTGGCCTCGACAGATACGCAGTATTTT. Translated, it gives CASSLASTDTQYF.

The V call is TRBV30, the J call TRBJ1-3, with D maybe TRBD1 (6 bases). This CDR3 has 14 amino acids. The germline V and J ends were trimmed by 4 bases and 0 bases, with 10 bases remaining between them. The germline gives CDR1 GTSNPN, CDR2 SVGIG (reference sequence). CDR3 protein: CAWKDSNSGNTIYF. The CDR3 DNA reads as TGTGCCTGGAAGGACAGCAACTCTGGAAACACCATATATTTT.

This chain connects TRBV5-1 to TRBJ2-5; TRBD1 is a possible D gene (5 bases). The CDR3 has 12 amino acids. V was cut by 6 bases and J by 1 base, with 7 bases left in between. Germline loops: CDR1 SGHRS, CDR2 YFSETQ. CDR3 protein: CASTDSQETQYF. The CDR3 DNA is TGCGCCAGCACAGACAGCCAAGAGACCCAGTACTTC.

V gene TRBV24-1 combines with J gene TRBJ2-3; 8 bases match TRBD1. CDR1 and CDR2 (germline): KGHDR, SFDVKD. The CDR3 totals 19 residues. The V segment lost 1 base and the J segment 2 bases; nucleotides outside the gene matches: 13. The CDR3 protein is CATSDFSPRGPAYTDTQYF. Here the CDR3 DNA reads TGTGCCACCAGTGATTTCAGCCCCAGGGGGCCCGCTTACACAGATACGCAGTATTTT.

The chain links TRBV2 to TRBJ1-5; weak D call: TRBD1 (6 bases). The CDR3 runs to 16 residues. The V gene's germline CDR1 is SNHLY and CDR2 FYNNEI. Trimming took off 7 bases at V and 0 bases at J, with 16 bases between the two ends. CDR3 amino acids: CASNPQGPYSNQPQHF. Written as DNA, the CDR3 is TGTGCCAGCAACCCTCAGGGGCCCTATAGCAATCAGCCCCAGCATTTT. Full variable domain (outside the CDR3, taken from reference TRBV2 and TRBJ1-5): EPEVTQTPSHQVTQMGQEVILRCVPISNHLYFYWYRQILGQKVEFLVSFYNNEISEKSEIFDDQFSVERPDGSNFTLKIRSTKLEDSAMYFCASNPQGPYSNQPQHFGDGTRLSIL.

This clone was counted between two and nine times. This chain links TRBV4-2 with TRBJ1-4; tentatively, D is TRBD1 (6 bases). CDR3 size: 13 residues. Per the germline V gene, CDR1 is LGHNA and CDR2 is YNFKEQ. The CDR3 sequence is CAAARGSHEKLFF. DNA for the CDR3: TGTGCAGCCGCCAGGGGTAGTCATGAAAAACTGTTTTTT.

CDR3 in DNA: TGTGCCAGCAGCGTAGGGGGGGACAGTTATAGAACCTTC. Its protein product is CASSVGGDSYRTF. The gene calls are TRBV9 and TRBJ1-2; 7 bases fit TRBD1. Germline values: CDR1 SGDLS, CDR2 YYNGEE. CDR3 length: 13 amino acids. After removal of 0 bases from V and 14 bases from J, the junction contained 10 bases not matched to a gene.